The clone carrying this T cell receptor (beta chain) was found a few times. Found in a library prepared for alpha chains, this beta chain is an off-target read, and its abundance has little meaning. Via MiXCR, TCRdb re-called the 5' RACE reads, giving one row per CDR3 protein. The sample lists about 13,000 distinct CDR3 sequences, approximately 5% occurring once. This sample stems from a study of spatial heterogeneity in lung cancer. Trimming cost V 0 bases and J 6 bases; bases outside gene matches: 6. In germline, CDR1 is MNHEY, CDR2 SVGAGI. The CDR3 runs 15 residues. Time point in this sample: sample taken at primary tumor resection. Sequencing was performed on whole RNA extracted from tumor and nontumor lung tissue, or from frozen PBMC, and the material was left unsorted.

The source of this sequence is a human donor with early-stage non-small cell lung cancer. The gene calls are TRBV6-5 and TRBJ1-1; TRBD1 aligns across 8 bases. Sample: lung tumor tissue, taken at surgery. The CDR3 DNA follows: TGTGCCAGCAGTTACTCTGGGGCAGGGGGCTCTGAAGCTTTCTTT. It yields the protein CASSYSGAGGSEAFF.